This is a list of T cell receptor beta chains from one sample in a study of human T cells and chemical hapten exposure. TCRdb reanalysed the RACE reads using MiXCR and keeps one entry per CDR3 protein. Found here are some 99,000 distinct CDR3 sequences, approximately 8.8% of them singletons; the top ten hold around 3.1%. Sample: whole blood, taken in connection with sensitization to the hapten diphenylcyclopropenone (DPC). The receptors derive from a woman between 40 and 55 years old with alopecia areata. Some clones in this sample may be carry-over from other donors' samples. Both conserved end residues are part of each CDR3. A D gene is named only where the DNA matches it firmly. Expanded clones are given a class, and other clones once, few, many or no size at all.

clone size	V gene	D gene	J gene	CDR3 protein	CDR3 DNA
many	TRBV5-3	TRBD1	TRBJ1-1	CARSSTQDRREEDTEAFF	TGTGCCAGAAGCTCGACGCAGGACAGGAGGGAGGAGGACACTGAAGCTTTCTTT
few	TRBV5-1	TRBD2	TRBJ2-5	CASSFGLAGAQETQYF	TGCGCCAGCAGCTTTGGGCTAGCGGGGGCCCAAGAGACCCAGTACTTC
few	TRBV12-3/TRBV12-4	TRBD2	TRBJ2-5	CASSLGGTSQGETQYF	TGTGCCAGCAGTTTAGGAGGGACTAGCCAGGGCGAGACCCAGTACTTC
-	TRBV7-8	-	TRBJ2-7	CASSLSQSSYEQYF	TGTGCCAGCAGCTTAAGTCAGAGCTCCTACGAGCAGTACTTC
-	TRBV29-1	-	TRBJ1-1	CSVQGVRAEAFF	TGCAGCGTACAGGGTGTTCGGGCTGAAGCTTTCTTT
few	TRBV7-9	TRBD1	TRBJ1-6	CASSLQTGGISPLHF	TGTGCCAGCAGCCTTCAGACAGGGGGTATTTCACCCCTCCACTTT
-	TRBV15	TRBD2	TRBJ2-3	CATLAGGRSTDTQYF	TGTGCCACCCTGGCGGGGGGGCGAAGCACAGATACGCAGTATTTT
-	TRBV3-1	TRBD1	TRBJ1-6	CASSQAGGAPPLHF	TGTGCCAGCAGCCAAGCAGGGGGCGCTCCCCCCCTCCACTTT
-	TRBV11-2	-	TRBJ2-1	CASSLVAPRNEQFF	TGTGCCAGCAGCTTAGTGGCCCCACGCAATGAGCAGTTCTTC
-	TRBV21-1	-	TRBJ2-6	CASSKARGRWGNVLTF	TGTGCCAGCAGCAAAGCCAGGGGGCGTTGGGGCAACGTCCTGACTTTC
few	TRBV19	-	TRBJ1-2	CASSIGRSGYTF	TGTGCCAGTAGTATCGGCAGATCTGGCTACACCTTC
many	TRBV20-1	-	TRBJ1-1	CSALDSPGTEAFF	TGCAGTGCCCTTGACTCCCCGGGCACTGAAGCTTTCTTT
-	TRBV7-2	-	TRBJ1-2	CASTVPSNYGYTF	TGTGCCAGCACAGTCCCCTCTAACTATGGCTACACCTTC
few	TRBV7-2	-	TRBJ2-3	CASSFGGITTDTQYF	TGTGCCAGCAGCTTTGGGGGCATAACGACTGATACGCAGTATTTT
-	TRBV12-3/TRBV12-4	TRBD1	TRBJ2-7	CASSYAAGTGAYEQYF	TGTGCCAGCAGTTATGCCGCCGGGACAGGGGCCTACGAGCAGTACTTC
few	TRBV14	-	TRBJ2-7	CASSQVLGPEQYF	TGTGCCAGCAGCCAAGTATTAGGCCCAGAGCAGTACTTC
few	TRBV6-2/TRBV6-3	-	TRBJ2-7	CASSYGKAYEQYF	TGTGCCAGCAGTTACGGCAAGGCCTACGAGCAGTACTTC
few	TRBV6-1	-	TRBJ2-4	CASSEGWTGRDIQYF	TGTGCCAGCAGTGAAGGTTGGACCGGCCGCGACATTCAGTACTTC
many	TRBV7-2	-	TRBJ2-5	CASTTVGGQETQYF	TGTGCCAGCACCACAGTGGGGGGCCAAGAGACCCAGTACTTC
many	TRBV20-1	-	TRBJ2-7	CSATSPGGPFEQYF	TGCAGTGCAACGTCACCCGGGGGGCCCTTTGAGCAGTACTTC
few	TRBV29-1	-	TRBJ2-2	CSVEIWGTGELFF	TGCAGCGTTGAAATATGGGGGACCGGGGAGCTGTTTTTT
many	TRBV7-2	TRBD1	TRBJ2-7	CASSLSGQGLYEQYF	TGTGCCAGCAGCTTATCGGGACAGGGCCTCTACGAGCAGTACTTC
many	TRBV28	-	TRBJ2-7	CASSPPFRSGSYEQYF	TGTGCCAGCAGTCCTCCCTTCCGGTCTGGGTCCTACGAGCAGTACTTC
many	TRBV9	-	TRBJ2-5	CASSAQQQETQYF	TGTGCCAGCAGCGCCCAACAGCAAGAGACCCAGTACTTC
few	TRBV29-1	-	TRBJ1-1	CSADQGVNTEAFF	TGCAGCGCTGACCAGGGAGTAAACACTGAAGCTTTCTTT
few	TRBV29-1	-	TRBJ2-7	CSVVGSSTTNYEQYF	TGCAGCGTTGTTGGGTCCTCCACCACCAACTACGAGCAGTACTTC
-	TRBV7-2	TRBD2	TRBJ2-3	CASSQGGGGGRMDTQYF	TGTGCCAGCAGCCAAGGCGGGGGGGGAGGTCGTATGGATACGCAGTATTTT
few	TRBV28	TRBD1	TRBJ2-4	CASSSAGGLAKNIQYF	TGTGCCAGCAGTTCCGCAGGGGGCCTAGCCAAAAACATTCAGTACTTC
many	TRBV28	-	TRBJ1-2	CASSFRGANYGYTF	TGTGCCAGCAGTTTCAGGGGCGCCAACTATGGCTACACCTTC
many	TRBV28	-	TRBJ2-1	CASERNEQFF	TGTGCCAGCGAAAGGAATGAGCAGTTCTTC
few	TRBV7-6	-	TRBJ2-5	CASSRGASRETQYF	TGTGCCAGCAGCAGGGGGGCTAGTCGGGAGACCCAGTACTTC
few	TRBV12-3/TRBV12-4	-	TRBJ2-1	CASSYGGGDEQFF	TGTGCCAGCAGTTACGGGGGCGGCGATGAGCAGTTCTTC
few	TRBV6-1	-	TRBJ1-5	CASSGTYLGNQPQHF	TGTGCCAGCAGCGGGACATACTTAGGTAATCAGCCCCAGCATTTT
-	TRBV21-1	-	TRBJ1-1	CAGDISNTEAFF	TGTGCCGGGGACATTTCGAACACTGAAGCTTTCTTT
many	TRBV27	TRBD2	TRBJ2-7	CASSLTSGGPPVEEQYF	TGTGCCAGCAGTTTAACTAGCGGGGGGCCACCGGTGGAGGAGCAGTACTTC
-	TRBV5-4	-	TRBJ2-3	CASSTRETSTDTQYF	TGTGCCAGCAGCACCCGAGAGACTAGCACAGATACGCAGTATTTT
few	TRBV9	TRBD1	TRBJ1-2	CASSLSGTGYGYTF	TGTGCCAGCAGCTTATCCGGGACAGGATACGGCTACACCTTC
many	TRBV12-5	-	TRBJ2-3	CASGLVTGATQYF	TGTGCTAGTGGTTTGGTAACGGGGGCTACGCAGTATTTT
-	TRBV11-2	-	TRBJ2-1	CASSPKGFVGNEQFF	TGTGCCAGCAGCCCCAAAGGATTCGTGGGCAATGAGCAGTTCTTC
many	TRBV12-3/TRBV12-4	-	TRBJ2-7	CASSRLGGEQYF	TGTGCCAGCAGTCGACTCGGTGGGGAGCAGTACTTC
many	TRBV12-3/TRBV12-4	-	TRBJ2-7	CASSFQGSYEQYF	TGTGCCAGCAGTTTTCAGGGATCTTACGAGCAGTACTTC
-	TRBV9	TRBD1	TRBJ2-5	CASSPTGQGETQYF	TGTGCCAGCAGCCCCACCGGACAGGGGGAGACCCAGTACTTC
-	TRBV4-1	-	TRBJ2-6	CASSQGTIWANVLTF	TGCGCCAGCAGCCAGGGTACAATCTGGGCCAACGTCCTGACTTTC
many	TRBV5-5	-	TRBJ1-4	CASSLAMRANEKLFF	TGTGCCAGCAGCTTGGCCATGAGGGCTAATGAAAAACTGTTTTTT
-	TRBV7-9	-	TRBJ1-4	CASRHPREVTNEKLFF	TGTGCCAGCAGACACCCCAGGGAGGTAACTAATGAAAAACTGTTTTTT
many	TRBV7-9	-	TRBJ1-1	CASSFAFGTEAFF	TGTGCCAGCAGCTTCGCGTTTGGCACTGAAGCTTTCTTT
many	TRBV14	TRBD2	TRBJ2-1	CASSQDRTSGGYSEQFF	TGTGCCAGCAGCCAAGATCGGACTAGCGGGGGGTATAGTGAGCAGTTCTTC
-	TRBV19	-	TRBJ2-5	CASSMTNLGQGETQYF	TGTGCCAGTAGTATGACTAATCTCGGGCAGGGGGAGACCCAGTACTTC
many	TRBV12-3/TRBV12-4	-	TRBJ2-5	CASRGQPQETQYF	TGTGCCAGCAGGGGACAACCCCAAGAGACCCAGTACTTC
many	TRBV7-2	TRBD2	TRBJ2-3	CASSPWSAGADTQYF	TGTGCCAGCAGCCCATGGTCGGCGGGAGCAGATACGCAGTATTTT
few	TRBV6-5	-	TRBJ1-5	CASMTGGQPQHF	TGTGCCAGCATGACGGGGGGGCAGCCCCAGCATTTT
-	TRBV18	-	TRBJ1-5	CASSPTEPKNQPQHF	TGTGCCAGCTCACCAACGGAACCTAAGAATCAGCCCCAGCATTTT
-	TRBV6-5	-	TRBJ1-1	CASRSEDRNTEAFF	TGTGCCAGCAGATCCGAGGACAGGAACACTGAAGCTTTCTTT